This TCR beta chain was obtained from a study of cytomegalovirus exposure and HLA in healthy donors (dated by TCRdb to about 2017). Notes on the research overall: An earlier analysis of fewer than 750 of the donors reported around 280 Gb of sequence data and 100 million to 120 million unique TCR beta sequences obtained from about 179 million T cells. About 320 gigabases of sequencing data and approximately 80 million unique TCR sequences were included in an early release covering around 650 HLA-typed donors. Of the 300 to 400 genotyped donors, approximately 80% fell in the genetic ancestry cluster associated with self-reported Caucasian donors. The study aimed to test whether signatures of past pathogen exposure could be identified by cataloging public T cell receptors. The T cell repertoires of 666 subjects were profiled by immunosequencing and related to cytomegalovirus serostatus. Besides the first cohort of roughly 640 subjects, a separate validation cohort made up of 120 different subjects was used. The study combined high-throughput TCR immunosequencing, statistical association of individual TCRs with disease status, and machine learning to predict cytomegalovirus infection status. To study patterns of TCR occurrence, a later analysis re-analyzed previously published TCR beta repertoires from 700 or so donors and added high-resolution HLA genotyping. In the later analysis, no new phenotypic data were used to find candidate immune exposures; instead, reliance was placed on TCR beta sequences and their occurrence across donors. In an earlier analysis of about 590 of the donors, high-throughput TCR beta sequencing was used to judge whether each TCR beta V gene segment behaved as functional or pseudogenic. Donor age, sex, ethnicity and CMV serostatus were compiled alongside the repertoire data. In a later genetic analysis, genome-wide SNP genotypes for about three fifths of the roughly 670 donors were used, and that subset was treated as a discovery cohort. All discovery cohort repertoires had been generated using a single sequencing platform. Class I and class II HLA loci were covered by the typing at four-digit resolution. Typing coverage varied by locus: roughly 629-630 donors for A, B, C, DRB1 and DQB1; more than 500 for DQA1; 600 to 610 for DPA1; approximately 450 for DPB1. Four or five DR-DQ haplotypes were treated as single units for association and clustering because of strong linkage in the cohort. Among around 400 genotyped donors of the cohort, an average of approximately 230,000 unique TCR beta nucleotide sequences were sequenced per donor, 15% to 20% of them non-productive.

The CDR3 numbers 18 residues from cysteine through phenylalanine. Kept here is only the CDR3 DNA, which spans 54 bases and is read in frame from base 1. V is pruned by 2 bases and J by 3 bases, leaving 10 bases of the junction without a gene match. Taken from the germline V gene, the CDR1 and CDR2 loops are SGHDT and YYEEEE. Study-wide findings and limitations: This cohort had only TCR beta chains sequenced, and the lack of alpha or paired-chain data limited which features could be detected. The 87-base-pair reads could not distinguish some IMGT-functional V segments, including TRBV6-2 and TRBV6-3, so those segments were excluded. Strong co-occurrence of HLA alleles, especially DR and DQ, made assigning TCR associations to individual alleles difficult. In the study, some 160 TCR beta chains were listed as associated with cytomegalovirus. Because counts were too low, seventeen rarely observed V segments, including chromosome 9 orphons, were excluded from the earlier analysis of about 500 of the donors. Most TCR sequences were observed very rarely across donors, whereas some public TCRs were present in many individuals. The classifier was reported to diagnose cytomegalovirus status with high specificity and sensitivity in both the original cohort and the validation cohort. An earlier analysis of approximately 590 of the donors showed that most TCR beta V segments appeared in productive rearrangements either about 87% or about 30% of the time, which broadly matched IMGT annotations. According to a later genetic analysis, donors in an Asian-associated ancestry cluster had fewer N-insertions in productive TCRs than the approximately 610-donor mean. Roughly uniform sequencing depth across donors was assumed in presence/absence analyses, although this assumption may not hold. A later analysis found that HLA-associated TCR beta chains were more clonally expanded and had lower generation probabilities than equally common non-associated chains. Three of the identified cytomegalovirus-associated TCR beta chains were confirmed in vitro to be specific for cytomegalovirus antigens. Several of the top co-occurrence clusters appeared to be linked to parvovirus B19, influenza, CMV and Epstein-Barr virus, according to a later analysis. Linkage disequilibrium might explain the correlated functional status among segregating V segments, but an unknown experimental factor could not be excluded. According to the authors, the approach could potentially be generalized to other disease states and immunological phenotypes. Immune exposure information for the cohort was limited to CMV serostatus. Most CMV-associated TCR beta chains appeared to be HLA-restricted in a later analysis, and the HLA associations seemed to be driven largely by CMV exposure. A cluster of highly shared sequence variants was judged likely to be a technical artifact of the sequencing pipeline. V-gene and J-gene trimming of TCR beta chains was associated with a missense DCLRE1C variant in a later genetic analysis, and the association was replicated in an independent cohort. Because some donors lacked HLA typing at each locus, the association tests relied only on the typed subset. A later analysis associated about 18,000 TCR beta sequences with specific HLA alleles at a false discovery rate of 0.05. In a later analysis, the rate of TCR association differed among HLA loci, with DRB1 alleles having the most associated TCRs and HLA-C alleles having the fewest. A further reported finding was that TCR beta sequences accurately predicted the HLA-A and HLA-B alleles for most subjects in the first cohort.

The cohort was made up of around 720 healthy bone marrow donors. At the time of sampling, every cohort member was nominally healthy, though immune exposures that went unrecorded were likely present. The donor tested CMV seronegative, placing the donor among the 352 seronegative members of the cohort. Every donor gave a peripheral blood sample, and the peripheral blood mononuclear cells from that sample were used for TCR beta sequencing. The Qiagen DNeasy Blood Extraction Kit was used to extract genomic DNA from the blood cell samples. A word on this clone: Its antigen is not yet known. Base qualities are not provided; no much larger clone lies one nucleotide away.

The method was the immunoSEQ multiplex PCR assay. For the multiplex PCR, a mixture combining 60 forward primers for TCR Vbeta segments and 13 reverse primers for TCR Jbeta segments was used. A multiplex PCR assay on genomic DNA amplified the CDR3 region of rearranged TCR beta genes. The amplified TCR beta libraries were sequenced on the Illumina HiSeq System as 87-base-pair reads. From the authors' description of their analysis: A later analysis counted about 76 million unique TCR beta chains across the 650 to 700 repertoires, and 9.5 million to 11 million of these chains were shared by at least two donors. A nearest-neighbor algorithm error-corrected the raw reads and collapsed the reads into unique sequences, merging closely related sequences to remove PCR and sequencing errors. To assign V, D and J gene segments, CDR3 sequences were aligned to IMGT reference sequences. For a sequence to be retained, a match of at least six nucleotides was required to both a V gene segment and a J gene segment. A rearrangement was called productive if the CDR3 had no stop codons and remained in frame with V and J, and every other rearrangement was called non-productive. CDR3 was defined by IMGT convention, running from the second conserved V-encoded cysteine to the conserved J-encoded phenylalanine. The earlier analysis of about 570 of the donors excluded any sequence lacking an unambiguous match to a single V gene segment. In an earlier analysis of approximately 550 of the donors, V segments were called functional above 56.7% productive rearrangements and were called segregating when the between-donor standard deviation exceeded 5%. A statistical classification framework was built for diagnosing cytomegalovirus status from the catalog of TCR beta chain sequences. V and J gene assignment, in a later analysis, came from comparing TCR nucleotide sequences with IMGT/GENE-DB human TR gene sequences. Using the TCRdist pipeline, a later analysis assigned CDR3 sequences along with most-parsimonious VDJ recombination scenarios. In a later analysis, every TCR beta chain was defined by the combination of its CDR3 amino acid sequence and its V-gene family, and reads without a unique V-gene family were dropped. To address suspected cross-contamination and a sequencing artifact, a later analysis removed around 600 highly shared, low-generation-probability nucleotide sequences. In a later analysis, a clonal expansion index for each public chain was calculated from normalized within-repertoire ranks of inferred template counts. In a later analysis, generation probabilities were computed using a VDJ recombination model fitted to out-of-frame rearrangements, and the results were checked against IGoR. Hypergeometric tests were used in a later analysis to score TCR-TCR, TCR-HLA and TCR-CMV co-occurrence, with a repertoire-size bias correction applied to the TCR pairs. In a later analysis, false discovery rates were estimated by permuting HLA or CMV assignments 20 times. A later analysis grouped co-occurring TCRs with DBSCAN, adding TCRdist sequence similarity when clustering within HLA-allele-positive subsets. Repertoires with fewer than 30,000 or more than 120,000 public chains were left out of co-occurrence clustering, as were five repertoires with anomalous nucleotide sharing. TCRdb retrieved this table from immuneACCESS and kept in-frame rearrangements only. Not all clones are present; in checked studies, unresolved V genes account for under half, and no reason is known for the remainder. V and J calls and clone size are as listed in that table; D and trimming were resolved from the DNA. Across this sample there are around 150,000 clones, with around 85% seen only once. Of the sample, about 4.5% falls within the top ten clones.

The material sequenced was PBMCs. The rearranged segments are TRBV5-6 and TRBJ2-5; 13 central bases correspond to TRBD2. This clonotype was obtained from a man aged 35 to 55 in good health and CMV-seronegative. The CDR3 region has the sequence CASSFGLAGERFKETQYF. Read as DNA, the sequence is TGTGCCAGCAGCTTCGGACTAGCGGGGGAGCGGTTTAAAGAGACCCAGTACTTC.